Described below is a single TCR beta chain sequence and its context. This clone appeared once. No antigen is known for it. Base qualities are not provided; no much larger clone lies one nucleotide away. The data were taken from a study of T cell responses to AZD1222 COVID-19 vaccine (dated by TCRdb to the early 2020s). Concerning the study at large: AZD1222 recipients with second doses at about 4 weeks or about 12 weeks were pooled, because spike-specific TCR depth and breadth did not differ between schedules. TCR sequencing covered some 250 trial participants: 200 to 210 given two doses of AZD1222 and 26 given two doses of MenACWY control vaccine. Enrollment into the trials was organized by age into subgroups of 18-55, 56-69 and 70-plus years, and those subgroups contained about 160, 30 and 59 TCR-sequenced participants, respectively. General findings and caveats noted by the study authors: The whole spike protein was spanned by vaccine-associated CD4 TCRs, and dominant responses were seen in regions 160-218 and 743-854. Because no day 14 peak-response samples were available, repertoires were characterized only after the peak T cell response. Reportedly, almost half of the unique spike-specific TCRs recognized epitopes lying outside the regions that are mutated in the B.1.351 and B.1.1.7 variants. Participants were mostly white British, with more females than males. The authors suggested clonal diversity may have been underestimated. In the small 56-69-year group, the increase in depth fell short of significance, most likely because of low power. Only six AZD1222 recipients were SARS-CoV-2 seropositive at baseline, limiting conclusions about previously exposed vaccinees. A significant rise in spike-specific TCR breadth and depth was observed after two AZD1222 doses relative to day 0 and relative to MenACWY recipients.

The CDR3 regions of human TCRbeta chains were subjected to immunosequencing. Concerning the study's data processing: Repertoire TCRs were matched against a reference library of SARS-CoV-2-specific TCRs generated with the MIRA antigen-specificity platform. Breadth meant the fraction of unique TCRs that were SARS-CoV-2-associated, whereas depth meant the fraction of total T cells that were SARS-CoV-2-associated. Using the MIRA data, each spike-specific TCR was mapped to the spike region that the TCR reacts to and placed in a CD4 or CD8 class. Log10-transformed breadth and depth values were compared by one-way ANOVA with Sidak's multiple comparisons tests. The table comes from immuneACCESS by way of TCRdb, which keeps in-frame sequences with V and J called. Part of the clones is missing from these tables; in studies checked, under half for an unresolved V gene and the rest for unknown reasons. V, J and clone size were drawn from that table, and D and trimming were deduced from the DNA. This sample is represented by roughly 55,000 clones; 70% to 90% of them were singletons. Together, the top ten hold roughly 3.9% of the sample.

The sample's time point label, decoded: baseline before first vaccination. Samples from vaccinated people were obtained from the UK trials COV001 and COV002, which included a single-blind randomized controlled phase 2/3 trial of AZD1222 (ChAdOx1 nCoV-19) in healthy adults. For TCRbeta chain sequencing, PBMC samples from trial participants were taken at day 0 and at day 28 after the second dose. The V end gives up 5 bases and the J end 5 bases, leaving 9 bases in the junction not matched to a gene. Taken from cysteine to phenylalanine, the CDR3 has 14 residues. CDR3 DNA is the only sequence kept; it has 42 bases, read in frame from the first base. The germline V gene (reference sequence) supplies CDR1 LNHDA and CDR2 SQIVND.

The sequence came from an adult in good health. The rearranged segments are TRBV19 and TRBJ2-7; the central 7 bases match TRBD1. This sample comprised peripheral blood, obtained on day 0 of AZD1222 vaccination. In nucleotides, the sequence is TGTGCCAGTAGTCCAGGACAGGCCCTCAACGAGCAGTACTTC. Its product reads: CASSPGQALNEQYF.